This T cell receptor beta chain is drawn from a study of beta chain features in type 1 diabetes. Sequenced material consisted of expressed TCRB transcripts (all of the isolated RNA was reverse transcribed). An average of around 3.9 million reads was obtained for naive, central memory and regulatory T cell samples. The assay was immunoSEQ multiplex PCR, and TCRdb's table has in-frame clones only and misses some. The sample records approximately 250,000 clones, approximately 16% being singletons. The CDR3 covers 19 residues. Notes on this clone: Its antigen is unknown.

CD4+ cells of the naive, central memory, regulatory and stem cell-like memory types were sorted via CD45RO/CCR7/CD25/CD127/CD95/CD27. Study outcomes and limitations: All four CD4+ subsets from Type 1 diabetes patients carried moderately but significantly shorter TCRB CDR3s. Overrepresentation of cells with high TCR expression could result from cDNA sequencing. The VDJ junctions of type 1 diabetes patients carried fewer insertions and more deletions.

This clonotype was obtained from a man aged 25 to 45 with type 1 diabetes. V and J are TRBV21-1 and TRBJ2-1; TRBD2 reflects the table's D call only, with no check against the DNA. TRBV21-1 is given as a pseudogene. Sequencing was carried out using naive CD4+ T cells from blood. The CDR3 bases are TGTGCCAGCAGCAAAGTTACCTTTCAAGCGGCTGGCTCCTACAATGAGCAGTTCTTC. It translates to CASSKVTFQAAGSYNEQFF.